This entry lists 28 T cell receptor beta chains sequenced from one sample in a study of neurological immune-mediated disorders (dated by TCRdb to the late 2010s). Libraries came from 5' RACE. These reads were obtained on an Illumina HiSeq 2500. Starting from the raw public reads, TCRdb applied fastp trimming at Q25, assembled clones with MiXCR and retained in-frame beta chains. Each entry merges the rows of one CDR3 protein and shows their most common DNA and genes. For this sample the table gives some 49,000 distinct CDR3 sequences, of which 8% to 10% were detected only once. The top ten clonotypes cover more than 1.5% of the sample. The sample's time point label, decoded: longitudinal time-point 1 (baseline). The material sequenced was PBMCs. All receptors come from a middle-aged woman in good health.

This clonotype showed up many times. CDR3 in amino acids: CSAISGFDTEAFF. CDR3 coding DNA: TGCAGTGCTATTTCGGGCTTTGACACTGAAGCTTTCTTT. The gene calls are TRBV20-1 and TRBJ1-1; D not certain. CDR1 and CDR2 from the germline V gene are DFQATT and SNEGSKA (reference sequence). The CDR3 sequence is 13 residues long. The ends were cut back, 4 bases at V and 3 bases at J, with 12 bases in the middle.

This clonotype was counted at least ten times. V usage is TRBV12-3 or TRBV12-4 and J usage is TRBJ1-5; weak D call: TRBD1 (6 bases). The V end lost 1 base, the J end lost 4 bases, and 8 bases lay between the germline ends. The CDR3 is made up of 14 amino acids. The CDR3 DNA reads as TGTGCCAGCAGTTTAGGGACAGAAAATCAGCCCCAGCATTTT. Amino acids: CASSLGTENQPQHF.

In its sample, this clonotype was seen many times. The chain employs TRBV4-1 and TRBJ2-5; weak D call: TRBD1 (6 bases). The germline CDR1 and CDR2 sequences are MGHRA and YSYEKL. The V end was cut by 3 bases, the J end by 7 bases, with 9 bases between. This CDR3 has 12 residues. CDR3 region: CASSQTGGTQYF. CDR3 coding DNA: TGCGCCAGCAGCCAGACAGGAGGGACCCAGTACTTC.

Many counts were recorded for this clonotype. V usage is TRBV20-1 and J usage is TRBJ2-3; TRBD2 is a possible D gene (6 bases). This CDR3 contains 14 residues. Germline V CDR1 and CDR2: DFQATT, SNEGSKA (reference sequence). V lost 4 bases and J 9 bases, leaving 20 bases between the germline ends. The DNA for the CDR3 is TGCAGTGCTAATGTAGGCCTCCCAGGAGGGACGCAGTATTTT. Its protein product is CSANVGLPGGTQYF.

This clonotype showed up many times. The chain has TRBV5-8 and TRBJ2-2, with 8 nucleotides matching TRBD2. In germline, CDR1 is SGHTS, CDR2 YDEGEE. The junction had 12 bases not matched to a gene; V was cut back by 4 bases and J by 4 bases. This CDR3 is 17 amino acids long. Here the CDR3 reads CASSLSLVAGITGELFF. As DNA, the CDR3 is TGTGCCAGCAGCCTGTCTCTTGTAGCGGGAATCACCGGGGAGCTGTTTTTT. The whole variable domain, filled in from reference TRBV5-8 and TRBJ2-2, reads EAGVTQSPTHLIKTRGQQATLRCSPISGHTSVYWYQQALGLGLQFLLWYDEGEERNRGNFPPRFSGRQFPNYSSELNVNALELEDSALYLCASSLSLVAGITGELFFGEGSRLTVL.

This clonotype was observed many times. The chain carries TRBV12-3 or TRBV12-4 and TRBJ1-5; D is perhaps TRBD1 (6 bases). V gave up 2 bases and J gave up 4 bases, with 24 bases separating them. CDR3 length: 19 residues. CDR3 residues: CASSLRGLNTGKPNQPQHF. CDR3 nucleotide sequence: TGTGCCAGCAGTTTAAGGGGGTTAAATACCGGGAAACCTAATCAGCCCCAGCATTTT.

This clonotype has at least ten counts. The chain employs TRBV5-8 and TRBJ1-2; D is uncertain. The length of the CDR3 is 10 residues. Germline loops: CDR1 SGHTS, CDR2 YDEGEE. Between the trimmed V and J ends, which lost 7 bases and 5 bases, there was a span of 6 bases. CDR3 sequence reads: CASGSYGYTF. The CDR3 coding sequence is TGTGCCAGCGGGAGTTATGGCTACACCTTC.

At least ten counts were recorded for this clonotype. This rearrangement joins TRBV20-1 to TRBJ1-2, with D unresolved. The CDR3 spans 14 residues. Per the germline V gene, CDR1 is DFQATT and CDR2 is SNEGSKA (reference sequence). The V gene lost 5 bases and the J gene lost 4 bases, with 17 bases spanning the gap. Here the CDR3 reads CSAVREPSIYGYTF. The CDR3 DNA is TGCAGTGCTGTGCGGGAACCTAGTATCTATGGCTACACCTTC.

This clonotype was counted at least ten times. The chain couples TRBV7-9 to TRBJ2-3; 9 positions agree with TRBD1. Germline V gene data show CDR1 as SEHNR and CDR2 as FQNEAQ (reference sequence). This CDR3 is built from 15 residues. V lost 4 bases, J lost 2 bases, and 4 bases stayed unmatched. In DNA form, the CDR3 reads TGTGCCAGCAGCTCGTGGGACAGGGACACAGATACGCAGTATTTT. This gives the protein CASSSWDRDTDTQYF.

This clonotype was counted at least ten times. V usage is TRBV29-1 and J usage is TRBJ1-1; perhaps TRBD1 as D (5 bases). Deletions cut 6 bases from V and 2 bases from J, with 16 bases between. Germline V lookup: CDR1 SQVTM, CDR2 ANQGSEA. This CDR3 spans 14 amino acids. The DNA for the CDR3 is TGCAGCGTCTCATGGGGCAGATATAACACTGAAGCTTTCTTT. This translates into CSVSWGRYNTEAFF.

J is TRBJ1-5 and V is TRBV6-2 or TRBV6-3; D is ambiguous. The CDR3 covers 15 residues. V was shortened by 5 bases and J by 3 bases, with 14 bases between the two germline ends. The germline V gene encodes CDR1 MNHEY and CDR2 SVGEGT. The CDR3 sequence is CASSTPGPPNQPQHF. The CDR3 region has the DNA TGTGCCAGCAGTACCCCGGGCCCCCCCAATCAGCCCCAGCATTTT.

This clonotype was seen many times. CDR3 in amino acids: CASSMTELDTEAFF. In DNA, the CDR3 is TGTGCCAGTAGTATGACGGAGCTTGACACTGAAGCTTTCTTT. The chain has TRBV19 and TRBJ1-1; D gene ambiguous. V was clipped by 3 bases and J by 3 bases, with 11 bases between them. The CDR3 runs to 14 residues. In germline, CDR1 is LNHDA, CDR2 SQIVND (reference sequence).

In its sample, this clonotype was seen many times. In DNA form, the CDR3 reads TGCAGCGTTGTGAAGGGAATGGCGACTGAAGCTTTCTTT. Protein product: CSVVKGMATEAFF. V and J are TRBV29-1 and TRBJ1-1; D call uncertain. V lost 4 bases to trimming and J lost 5 bases, with 14 bases between them. The CDR3 has 13 amino acids. The germline V gene has CDR1 SQVTM and CDR2 ANQGSEA.

This clonotype was recorded many times. The gene calls are TRBV4-3 and TRBJ2-1, with TRBD2 identical over 10 bases. The CDR3 has 15 amino acids. In germline, CDR1 is LGHNA, CDR2 YSLEER. Unmatched junction bases numbered 10, after V lost 9 bases and J lost 5 bases. As DNA, the CDR3 is TGCGCCAGTTCCAAAACTAGCGGGGAACACAATGAGCAGTTCTTC. Its protein is CASSKTSGEHNEQFF.

The gene calls are TRBV9 and TRBJ2-7; tentative D call: TRBD1 (6 bases). Germline loops: CDR1 SGDLS, CDR2 YYNGEE. Between the trimmed V and J ends, which lost 3 bases and 0 bases, there was a span of 16 bases. The CDR3 contains 16 residues. The CDR3 is CASSASIGDNSYEQYF. Written as DNA, the CDR3 is TGTGCCAGCAGCGCCTCGATAGGGGACAACTCCTACGAGCAGTACTTC.

This clonotype has a count of ten or more. The CDR3 DNA is TGTGCCAGCAGCTGGACTACAGGGGGCTATGGCTACACCTTC. Encoded protein: CASSWTTGGYGYTF. This sequence joins TRBV7-2 and TRBJ1-2; TRBD1 agrees at 8 bases. The germline V gene encodes CDR1 SGHTA and CDR2 FQGNSA. The CDR3 has 14 residues. With V trimmed by 4 bases and J by 4 bases, 5 bases remained unmatched.

This clonotype was counted at least ten times. Relative to the germline gene, one junction end is altered; a read error may explain this. The CDR3 sequence: CASSDRLSYEQYF. Written as DNA, the CDR3 is TGTGCCAGCAGCGACCGACTATCCTACGAGCAGTACTTC. This chain joins TRBV10-2 and TRBJ2-7; TRBD2 might be the D (5 bases). CDR1 WSHSY and CDR2 SAAADI come from the germline V gene. The CDR3 has 13 residues.

This clonotype has ten or more counts. The rearrangement joins TRBV7-2 to TRBJ2-5, with D perhaps TRBD1 (6 bases). The CDR3 contains 12 residues. V was shortened by 7 bases and J by 4 bases, with 10 bases between the two germline ends. Germline values: CDR1 SGHTA, CDR2 FQGNSA. CDR3 coding DNA: TGTGCCAGCACCCAGGGGTCAGAGACCCAGTACTTC. This gives the protein CASTQGSETQYF.

This clonotype was seen repeatedly, ten times or more. The V call is TRBV12-3 or TRBV12-4, the J call TRBJ1-5; the D gene is possibly TRBD1 (5 bases). V lost 2 bases to trimming and J lost 9 bases, with 11 bases between them. The CDR3 runs to 13 residues. CDR3 in amino acids: CASSLQGWGPQHF. CDR3 in DNA: TGTGCCAGCAGTTTACAGGGCTGGGGGCCCCAGCATTTT.

This clonotype has a count of ten or more. DNA for the CDR3: TGCGCCAGCAGGCACAGCGTGAAGGATACGCAGTATTTT. Amino acid sequence: CASRHSVKDTQYF. The rearrangement links TRBV10-2 to TRBJ2-3, with D uncertain. Looked up from germline, CDR1 is WSHSY and CDR2 is SAAADI. CDR3 size: 13 residues. The ends were cut back, 6 bases at V and 6 bases at J, with 13 bases in the middle.

V and J are TRBV19 and TRBJ2-7; D is ambiguous. Germline values: CDR1 LNHDA, CDR2 SQIVND (reference sequence). V was trimmed by 3 bases and J by 5 bases, leaving 8 bases between them. This CDR3 comprises 12 residues. CDR3 sequence reads: CASSIASHEQYF. CDR3 bases: TGTGCCAGTAGTATCGCGTCCCACGAGCAGTACTTC.

This clonotype turned up a few times. The chain couples TRBV3-1 to TRBJ2-7; D might be TRBD2 (5 bases). The CDR3 is 14 amino acids. The germline CDR1 and CDR2 sequences are LGHDT and YNNKEL (reference sequence). V was trimmed by 0 bases and J by 8 bases, leaving 14 bases between them. This CDR3 reads CASSQDSANRQQYF. In DNA form, the CDR3 reads TGTGCCAGCAGCCAAGATAGCGCCAATAGACAGCAGTACTTC.

This clonotype was detected ten times or more. The genes are TRBV5-1 and TRBJ2-5; D remains ambiguous. The CDR3 runs to 11 residues. Deletions cut 4 bases from V and 5 bases from J, with 6 bases between. Germline CDR1 reads SGHRS; CDR2 reads YFSETQ. The CDR3 nucleotides read TGCGCCAGCAGCCAACAGGAGACCCAGTACTTC. Its translation: CASSQQETQYF. The entire variable domain, with the rest obtained from reference TRBV5-1 and TRBJ2-5, is as follows: KAGVTQTPRYLIKTRGQQVTLSCSPISGHRSVSWYQQTPGQGLQFLFEYFSETQRNKGNFPGRFSGRQFSNSRSEMNVSTLELGDSALYLCASSQQETQYFGPGTRLLVL.

This clonotype was picked up many times. V is TRBV6-5 and J is TRBJ1-6, with D tentatively TRBD1 (5 bases). The V end lost 4 bases, the J end lost 14 bases, and 21 bases lay between the germline ends. Germline V gene sequence: CDR1 MNHEY, CDR2 SVGAGI. This CDR3 has 15 residues. The CDR3 spells CASSSAGPLAVALHF. The CDR3 DNA is TGTGCCAGCAGTTCGGCAGGGCCCTTAGCGGTGGCCCTCCACTTT.

This clonotype was seen at least ten times. CDR3 protein: CASSSGSIITEAFF. CDR3 nucleotides: TGTGCCAGCAGTTCCGGAAGCATTATAACTGAAGCTTTCTTT. The chain employs TRBV5-5 and TRBJ1-1, with D unresolved. V was clipped by 5 bases and J by 5 bases, with 16 bases between them. CDR3 length equals 14 residues. Germline V gene sequence: CDR1 SGHKS, CDR2 YYEKEE (reference sequence).

This clonotype was seen a handful of times. A read error is possible here, since a much larger clone lies one base away. The V call is TRBV20-1, the J call TRBJ2-7; 9 bases are shared with TRBD1. This CDR3 has 18 amino acids. From germline, CDR1 is DFQATT and CDR2 SNEGSKA (reference sequence). V shed 0 bases and J 5 bases; nucleotides not matched to a gene: 17. CDR3 in DNA: TGCAGTGCTAGAGATTCTCGGGCGGGGACAGGGATCCCCCACGAGCAGTACTTC. Translated, it gives CSARDSRAGTGIPHEQYF.

CDR3 in amino acids: CATAGLAGADTQYF. The DNA for the CDR3 is TGTGCCACCGCTGGACTAGCGGGAGCAGATACGCAGTATTTT. The chain couples TRBV19 to TRBJ2-3; 13 positions match TRBD2. This CDR3 contains 14 residues. J gave up 4 bases and V 10 bases, and 5 bases lay outside the gene matches. Germline V CDR1 and CDR2: LNHDA, SQIVND (reference sequence). Drawing the rest from reference TRBV19 and TRBJ2-3, the complete variable domain is DGGITQSPKYLFRKEGQNVTLSCEQNLNHDAMYWYRQDPGQGLRLIYYSQIVNDFQKGDIAEGYSVSREKKESFPLTVTSAQKNPTAFYLCATAGLAGADTQYFGPGTRLTVL.

Turning to this clonotype: This may arise from a read error, as a much more abundant clone is one base away. The V call is TRBV13, the J call TRBJ2-7, with D unclear. The CDR3 is 15 amino acids. Germline V gene sequence: CDR1 PRHDT, CDR2 FYEKMQ (reference sequence). The CDR3 protein is CASSFMGINSYELYF. The CDR3 coding sequence is TGTGCCAGCAGCTTCATGGGAATTAACTCCTACGAGCTGTACTTC.